These T cell receptor beta chains were read from a single sample in a study of shared clonotypes between healthy human individuals. Using immunoSEQ multiplex PCR, the repertoire was profiled, and TCRdb retains in-frame clones only, with some absent. In the table there are about 2 million clones, around 96% of which are singletons. Sequencing was done on a sample of naive CD8+ T cells sorted from blood. The receptors shown here come from a man aged 18 to 30 in good health. Both conserved end residues are part of each CDR3. The D gene is left open where the match is weak. Size values are once, few and many counts, or a class for expanded clones, and some rows have none.

TRBJ2-1 | NA | TRBD2 | TRBV4-1 | CASSQGGTRPYNEQFF | TGCGCCAGCAGCCAGGGGGGGACTAGGCCCTACAATGAGCAGTTCTTC
TRBJ2-3 | NA | TRBD2 | TRBV27 | CASSSVVAGGTDTQYF | TGTGCCAGCAGCTCCGTGGTAGCGGGGGGCACAGATACGCAGTATTTT
TRBJ1-1 | NA | TRBD1 | TRBV5-8 | CASSSDRALNTEAFF | TGTGCCAGCAGCTCCGACAGGGCGCTGAACACTGAAGCTTTCTTT
TRBJ2-3 | NA | NA | TRBV7-9 | CASSLPTGLKGDTQYF | TGTGCCAGCAGCTTACCGACAGGCCTGAAGGGGGATACGCAGTATTTT
TRBJ2-7 | NA | NA | TRBV7-9 | CASSDGTASYEQYF | TGTGCCAGCAGCGACGGGACTGCCTCCTACGAGCAGTACTTC
TRBJ1-1 | NA | TRBD1 | TRBV6-6 | CASSYEGQGFAEAFF | TGTGCCAGCAGTTACGAGGGACAGGGATTTGCTGAAGCTTTCTTT
TRBJ2-7 | NA | NA | TRBV16 | CASSQPDRSYEQYF | TGTGCCAGCAGCCAACCGGACAGATCCTACGAGCAGTACTTC
TRBJ1-1 | NA | TRBD1 | TRBV9 | CASSVGDRGEAFF | TGTGCCAGCAGCGTAGGGGACAGGGGAGAGGCTTTCTTT
TRBJ2-1 | NA | NA | TRBV9 | CASSVVGGASYNEQFF | TGTGCCAGCAGCGTAGTTGGCGGGGCGAGCTACAATGAGCAGTTCTTC
TRBJ2-7 | NA | TRBD2 | TRBV7-9 | CASSPPSGRAPYEQYF | TGTGCCAGCAGCCCTCCTAGCGGGAGGGCCCCCTACGAGCAGTACTTC
TRBJ2-3 | NA | TRBD2 | TRBV9 | CASSASPGTSGGRDTQYF | TGTGCCAGCAGCGCGAGTCCCGGGACTAGCGGGGGAAGAGATACGCAGTATTTT
TRBJ2-1 | once | TRBD1 | TRBV5-1 | CASSPGQGGLNEQFF | TGCGCCAGCAGCCCGGGACAGGGCGGGCTCAATGAGCAGTTCTTC
TRBJ2-7 | NA | NA | TRBV5-4 | CASSEGGSAYEQYF | TGTGCCAGCAGCGAGGGGGGCTCAGCCTACGAGCAGTACTTC
TRBJ2-3 | NA | TRBD2 | TRBV10-1 | CASSRLAGPTDTQYF | TGCGCCAGCAGTCGACTAGCGGGTCCCACAGATACGCAGTATTTT
TRBJ2-7 | NA | NA | TRBV9 | CASSVGPGLSYEQYF | TGTGCCAGCAGCGTAGGTCCGGGACTCTCCTACGAGCAGTACTTC
TRBJ2-3 | NA | NA | TRBV27 | CASSLGSTDTQYF | TGTGCCAGCTCATTAGGCAGCACAGATACGCAGTATTTT
TRBJ2-1 | NA | NA | TRBV10-2 | CASAPDVDDEQFF | TGCGCCAGCGCTCCAGACGTCGACGATGAGCAGTTCTTC
TRBJ1-6 | NA | NA | TRBV2 | CASGLGVYESPLHF | TGTGCCAGCGGGTTAGGTGTTTACGAATCACCCCTCCACTTT
TRBJ1-2 | NA | NA | TRBV2 | CASSDPGVTPGYTF | TGTGCCAGCAGTGACCCGGGGGTGACTCCGGGCTACACCTTC
TRBJ2-1 | NA | NA | TRBV7-9 | CASSLGSLNEQFF | TGTGCCAGCAGCTTGGGGTCCCTCAATGAGCAGTTCTTC
TRBJ1-5 | NA | NA | TRBV7-2 | CASSLSKPRAGQPQHF | TGTGCCAGCAGCTTAAGCAAACCCAGGGCGGGTCAGCCCCAGCATTTT
TRBJ2-7 | NA | NA | TRBV21-1 | CASSKGRGSYEQYF | TGTGCCAGCAGCAAAGGGCGGGGGTCCTACGAGCAGTACTTC
TRBJ2-1 | NA | TRBD2 | TRBV19 | CASSTTLRGSRGNEQFF | TGTGCCAGTAGTACCACCCTCCGCGGGAGTCGCGGAAATGAGCAGTTCTTC
TRBJ2-7 | NA | TRBD2 | TRBV27 | CASSEVAGGPWEQYF | TGTGCCAGCAGTGAAGTAGCGGGGGGGCCCTGGGAGCAGTACTTC
TRBJ1-2 | once | TRBD1 | TRBV5-8 | CASTQLGQGMIYGYTF | TGTGCCAGCACCCAATTGGGACAGGGGATGATCTATGGCTACACCTTC
TRBJ2-1 | NA | NA | TRBV18 | CASSPPGGSYNEQFF | TGTGCCAGCTCACCACCTGGGGGCTCCTACAATGAGCAGTTCTTC
TRBJ1-4 | NA | NA | TRBV21-1 | CASSIPIADSKGEKLFF | TGTGCCAGCAGCATCCCAATTGCCGACAGTAAGGGAGAAAAACTGTTTTTT
TRBJ1-6 | few | TRBD1 | TRBV7-7 | CASSLAGQGLSPLHF | TGTGCTAGCAGCTTGGCGGGACAGGGCCTTTCACCCCTCCACTTT
TRBJ1-1 | NA | NA | TRBV7-9 | CASSSVNTEAFF | TGTGCCAGCAGCTCCGTCAACACTGAAGCTTTCTTT
TRBJ2-7 | NA | TRBD1 | TRBV28 | CASSIPTGANSYEQYF | TGTGCCAGCAGTATACCGACAGGGGCGAACTCCTACGAGCAGTACTTC
TRBJ1-4 | few | NA | TRBV11-2 | CASSLGGEKLFF | TGTGCCAGCAGCTTAGGGGGGGAAAAACTGTTTTTT
TRBJ1-2 | once | TRBD1 | TRBV14 | CASSQEAQGVPYGYTF | TGTGCCAGCAGCCAAGAAGCGCAGGGGGTGCCCTATGGCTACACCTTC
TRBJ1-6 | NA | NA | TRBV28 | CASSLWGDNSPLHF | TGTGCCAGCAGTTTATGGGGGGATAATTCACCCCTCCACTTT
TRBJ1-2 | NA | NA | TRBV13 | CASSLLEPEGGYTF | TGTGCCAGCAGCTTACTCGAACCCGAGGGTGGCTACACCTTC
TRBJ2-5 | NA | NA | TRBV29-1 | CSVEDPIGKTQYF | TGCAGCGTTGAAGACCCCATCGGCAAGACCCAGTACTTC
TRBJ2-7 | NA | NA | TRBV9 | CASSVGQGTKSYEQYF | TGTGCCAGCAGCGTAGGGCAGGGAACCAAATCCTACGAGCAGTACTTC
TRBJ2-7 | NA | NA | TRBV29-1 | CSVESTDSYEQYF | TGCAGCGTTGAATCTACAGACTCCTACGAGCAGTACTTC
TRBJ1-5 | NA | NA | TRBV19 | CASSFGIYSNQPQHF | TGTGCCAGTAGTTTTGGGATCTATAGCAATCAGCCCCAGCATTTT
TRBJ2-5 | NA | TRBD2 | TRBV27 | CASKEREGRYQETQYF | TGTGCCAGCAAGGAGCGGGAGGGCCGGTACCAAGAGACCCAGTACTTC
TRBJ1-5 | NA | NA | TRBV4-3 | CASSQDRHDSNQPQHF | TGCGCCAGCAGCCAAGATAGACACGATAGCAATCAGCCCCAGCATTTT
TRBJ2-7 | NA | NA | TRBV5-1 | CASSEVDPAYEQYF | TGCGCCAGCAGTGAGGTAGACCCTGCCTACGAGCAGTACTTC
TRBJ2-1 | NA | TRBD2 | TRBV19 | CASSIGRLAEASGNEQFF | TGTGCCAGTAGTATAGGACGGCTAGCGGAGGCCTCTGGGAATGAGCAGTTCTTC
TRBJ2-3 | once | TRBD2 | TRBV4-3 | CASSQSGLAGGPYITDTQYF | TGCGCCAGCAGCCAAAGTGGCTTAGCGGGAGGGCCTTACATTACGGATACGCAGTATTTT
TRBJ2-1 | NA | NA | TRBV9 | CASSDPQGPAQGSYNEQFF | TGTGCCAGCAGCGACCCACAGGGTCCGGCCCAGGGCTCCTACAATGAGCAGTTCTTC
TRBJ1-1 | NA | TRBD1 | TRBV6-1 | CASRDRGPEAFF | TGTGCCAGCAGGGACAGGGGGCCTGAAGCTTTCTTT